What follows are 26 T cell receptor beta chains derived from one specimen sequenced in a study of cytomegalovirus exposure and HLA in healthy donors (dated by TCRdb to 2016 to 2017). The library was prepared using the immunoSEQ multiplex PCR assay. The multiplex PCR relied on a mix of 60 forward primers for TCR Vbeta segments and 13 reverse primers for TCR Jbeta segments. TCRdb obtained this table from immuneACCESS and retained in-frame rearrangements with V and J assigned. These tables miss some clones; where compared with another copy, unresolved V genes account for less than half of the shortfall, and the remainder is unexplained. The sample table records fewer than 250,000 clones; 81% of these occur just once. The ten largest make up 3.4% of the sample. The sequencing sample was made of PBMCs. The receptors shown here come from a man aged 40-49 years in good health and CMV-seropositive.

The V call is TRBV6-1, the J call TRBJ1-6; 7 bases align to TRBD1. The CDR3 sequence is 13 residues long. CDR1 and CDR2 (germline): MNHNS, SASEGT. The V segment lost 6 bases and the J segment 13 bases; nucleotides outside the gene matches: 9. CDR3 sequence: CASSRPGQPPLHF. CDR3 in DNA: TGTGCCAGCAGCCGACCGGGACAGCCTCCCCTCCACTTT.

This clone has just one count. J is TRBJ2-5 and V is TRBV7-8, with 7 bases lining up with TRBD2. Germline V CDR1 and CDR2: SGHVS, FQNEAQ. The CDR3 is made up of 16 amino acids. V dropped 5 bases and J dropped 0; count of bases not matched to a gene: 9. The CDR3 reads CASSGRDYQYQETQYF. CDR3 DNA: TGTGCCAGCAGCGGCCGGGACTACCAGTACCAAGAGACCCAGTACTTC.

This chain links TRBV4-1 with TRBJ2-7, with 7 positions matching TRBD2. V gave up 6 bases and J gave up 6 bases; unmatched junction bases: 8. The germline CDR1 and CDR2 sequences are MGHRA and YSYEKL. The CDR3 covers 13 residues. CDR3 DNA sequence: TGCGCCAGCAGGGATCGGGGGGTAGGCGAGCAGTACTTC. Translation gives CASRDRGVGEQYF.

The V and J genes are TRBV14 and TRBJ2-7, with 9 bases fitting TRBD2. The CDR3 has 16 amino acids. The germline gives CDR1 SGHDN, CDR2 FVKESK. Trimming at V came to 2 bases and at J to 7 bases, leaving 12 bases not matched to a gene. The CDR3 loop reads CASSQWSGGRASEQYF. DNA of the CDR3: TGTGCCAGCAGCCAATGGTCCGGCGGGAGGGCGTCGGAGCAGTACTTC.

Points on this clone: Germline is not matched at one junction end, which may reflect a read error. Distinct nucleotide sequences in the sample also encode this CDR3. V usage is TRBV2 and J usage is TRBJ1-1; D ambiguous. The CDR3 loop spans 13 amino acids. Germline loops: CDR1 SNHLY, CDR2 FYNNEI. The CDR3 loop reads CASSPGVGTEAFF. The CDR3 region has the DNA TGCGCCAGCAGTCCCGGGGTAGGCACTGAAGCTTTCTTT. Looking up the rest from reference TRBV2 and TRBJ1-1 gives the full variable domain: EPEVTQTPSHQVTQMGQEVILRCVPISNHLYFYWYRQILGQKVEFLVSFYNNEISEKSEIFDDQFSVERPDGSNFTLKIRSTKLEDSAMYFCASSPGVGTEAFFGQGTRLTVV.

This clone has a single count. The chain couples TRBV5-1 to TRBJ2-7, with 9 bases matching TRBD2. The CDR3 is 14 amino acids. In germline, CDR1 is SGHRS, CDR2 YFSETQ. The junction had 2 bases not matched to a gene; V was cut back by 4 bases and J by 0 bases. The CDR3 region has the DNA TGCGCCAGCAGCGAGACTAGCGGCTCCTACGAGCAGTACTTC. Translated, it gives CASSETSGSYEQYF.

This clone was observed once. As DNA, the CDR3 is TGTGCCAGCGTCGGGACAGCCTCCTACGAGCAGTACTTC. Its translation is CASVGTASYEQYF. The gene calls are TRBV28 and TRBJ2-7; TRBD1 aligns across 7 bases. V was clipped by 8 bases and J by 0 bases; unmatched bases: 4. Germline values: CDR1 MDHEN, CDR2 SYDVKM. This CDR3 is built from 13 residues.

This chain connects TRBV5-5 to TRBJ2-5; D not resolved. Trimming pared 2 bases from V and 4 bases from J, leaving 12 bases between. CDR3 length: 14 residues. Germline assignment: CDR1 SGHKS and CDR2 YYEKEE (reference sequence). CDR3 bases: TGTGCCAGCAGCTTTGTCTTTGCAGGAGAGACCCAGTACTTC. Protein: CASSFVFAGETQYF.

The chain combines TRBV15 with TRBJ2-1; 7 bases map to TRBD1. The CDR3 contains 16 residues. Germline V gives CDR1 LNHNV, CDR2 YYDKDF (reference sequence). J lost 7 bases, V lost 3 bases, and 12 bases had no gene match. The CDR3 spells CATSSYRGSGGNEQFF. CDR3 in DNA: TGTGCCACCAGCAGTTACAGGGGCTCTGGGGGTAATGAGCAGTTCTTC.

The sample holds a few counts of this clone. V usage is TRBV16 and J usage is TRBJ1-2, with 7 bases fitting TRBD1. Trimming took 4 bases from V and 1 from J; bases not matched to a gene: 6. The length of the CDR3 is 15 residues. Germline V gene lookup returns CDR1 KGHSY and CDR2 FQNENV. The CDR3: CASSPHRGVNYGYTF. DNA of the CDR3: TGTGCCAGCAGCCCACACAGGGGAGTTAACTATGGCTACACCTTC.

Turning to this clone: The CDR3 carries no conserved terminal phenylalanine or tryptophan, so it likely arises from a read error. It is unclear where the CDR3 begins or ends on the DNA, so no DNA is shown, and the CDR3 is as TCRdb lists it. This CDR3 is CASSRWTGLV. The chain combines TRBV6-1 with TRBJ1-4; no DNA check was done on the table's D call, TRBD1. The CDR3 is 10 amino acids long, termini counted. CDR1 MNHNS and CDR2 SASEGT come from the germline V gene.

The chain uses TRBV7-3 and TRBJ2-3; D is perhaps TRBD2 (5 bases). The CDR3 runs to 13 residues. The V gene's germline CDR1 is SGHTA and CDR2 FQGTGA. The germline V and J ends were trimmed by 4 bases and 5 bases, with 10 bases remaining between them. The CDR3 DNA follows: TGTGCCAGCAGCTGGAGCGGAGAAGATACGCAGTATTTT. This codes for CASSWSGEDTQYF.

The rearrangement joins TRBV18 to TRBJ1-5; TRBD1 aligns across 9 bases. V lost 2 bases to trimming and J lost 6 bases; unmatched junction nucleotides: 2. The CDR3 is 14 amino acids. Germline assignment: CDR1 KGHSH and CDR2 LQKENI. The DNA for the CDR3 is TGTGCCAGCTCACCAGACAGGGGGGTTCAGCCCCAGCATTTT. It specifies CASSPDRGVQPQHF.

V usage is TRBV10-1 and J usage is TRBJ1-1; D not certain. The CDR3 has 16 residues. V dropped 6 bases and J dropped 3 bases, with 20 bases sitting between them. The germline CDR1 and CDR2 sequences are WNHNN and SYGVQD (reference sequence). In DNA, the CDR3 is TGCGCCAGCAGCCCAAATAACCGACATAGCGACACTGAAGCTTTCTTT. Protein: CASSPNNRHSDTEAFF.

The chain joins TRBV2 to TRBJ1-6; possible D gene TRBD1, 6 bases. Germline V gene lookup returns CDR1 SNHLY and CDR2 FYNNEI. V was clipped by 4 bases and J by 6 bases, with 13 bases between them. The CDR3 consists of 15 residues. CDR3 DNA sequence: TGTGCCAGCAGTGTATCGGGACATTCTAATTCACCCCTCCACTTT. Amino acids: CASSVSGHSNSPLHF.

The chain has TRBV29-1 and TRBJ2-5; TRBD2 might be the D (6 bases). Trimming left V 4 bases short and J 2 bases short, with 17 bases between. Germline CDR1 reads SQVTM; CDR2 reads ANQGSEA. The CDR3 extends over 15 amino acids. This CDR3 reads CSVGGLTGTQETQYF. In nucleotides, the CDR3 is TGCAGCGTTGGGGGTTTGACGGGGACTCAAGAGACCCAGTACTTC.

The chain has TRBV10-3 and TRBJ1-2; the D gene is possibly TRBD1 (5 bases). The CDR3 extends over 14 amino acids. Germline CDR1 is ENHRY and CDR2 is SYGVKD. Trimming pared 2 bases from V and 2 bases from J, leaving 9 bases between. The CDR3 DNA reads as TGTGCCATCAGTGAGGTGGGGGGGAACTATGGCTACACCTTC. Translation gives CAISEVGGNYGYTF.

This sequence joins TRBV5-1 and TRBJ1-1, with TRBD1 matching over 8 bases. The CDR3 covers 15 residues. Germline V gene sequence: CDR1 SGHRS, CDR2 YFSETQ. The junction had 9 bases not matched to a gene; V was cut back by 3 bases and J by 5 bases. The CDR3 region has the DNA TGCGCCAGCAGCTCGGGACAGGAGCCAGGGACTGAAGCTTTCTTT. Protein product: CASSSGQEPGTEAFF.

This sequence joins TRBV19 and TRBJ2-5; D unclear. The germline V and J ends were trimmed by 1 base and 1 base, with 10 bases remaining between them. The germline CDR1 and CDR2 sequences are LNHDA and SQIVND (reference sequence). The CDR3 totals 15 residues. CDR3 in DNA: TGTGCCAGTAGTATAGCAACTGGAGTCCAAGAGACCCAGTACTTC. Residues: CASSIATGVQETQYF.

The rearrangement uses TRBV7-6 and TRBJ2-1, with 7 nucleotides matching TRBD2. The V gene end was trimmed by 5 bases and the J gene end by 6 bases; junction bases not matched to a gene: 10. This CDR3 has 15 amino acids. Germline V gene data show CDR1 as SGHVS and CDR2 as FNYEAQ. The CDR3 sequence: CASSPGEGARNEQFF. CDR3 sequence (DNA): TGTGCCAGCAGCCCCGGGGAGGGCGCTCGCAATGAGCAGTTCTTC.

In regard to this clone: This likely stems from a read error, as it lies one base from a far larger clone. The chain joins TRBV13 to TRBJ2-3; tentatively, D is TRBD2 (7 bases). CDR3 length: 15 residues. Germline CDR1 and CDR2: PRHDT and FYEKMQ (reference sequence). V was clipped by 5 bases and J by 2 bases, with 14 bases between them. CDR3 protein: CASSPGGPPTDTQYF. The CDR3 nucleotides read TGTGCCAGCAGCCCCGGGGGGCCTCCCACAGATACGCAGTATTTT.

J is TRBJ1-2 and V is TRBV7-9, with 7 bases lining up with TRBD1. There are 13 residues in the CDR3. CDR1 is SEHNR, CDR2 FQNEAQ, per germline (reference sequence). The V and J ends lost 3 bases and 3 bases, in that order; junction bases with no gene match: 1. In DNA form, the CDR3 reads TGTGCCAGCAGCTTCGGGACAGACTATGGCTACACCTTC. The encoded protein is CASSFGTDYGYTF.

The chain carries TRBV5-1 and TRBJ2-1; D is unclear. CDR1 and CDR2 (germline): SGHRS, YFSETQ. This CDR3 has 14 amino acids. V was clipped by 6 bases and J by 9 bases, with 19 bases between them. The CDR3 reads CASNPSTSAREQFF. CDR3 bases: TGCGCCAGCAACCCATCCACTTCAGCGCGTGAGCAGTTCTTC.

V usage is TRBV29-1 and J usage is TRBJ2-2; D is perhaps TRBD2 (5 bases). The V gene lost 2 bases and the J gene lost 6 bases, with 10 bases spanning the gap. Looked up from germline, CDR1 is SQVTM and CDR2 is ANQGSEA. The CDR3 runs to 13 residues. CDR3 bases: TGCAGCGTTGAAATGGCTAGCCCCGGGGAGCTGTTTTTT. It is translated as CSVEMASPGELFF.

V gene TRBV27 combines with J gene TRBJ2-7; possible D gene TRBD1, 5 bases. Germline CDR1 is MNHEY and CDR2 is SMNVEV (reference sequence). Trimming left V 0 bases short and J 0 bases short, with 9 bases between. This CDR3 region has 15 residues. CDR3 bases: TGTGCCAGCAGTTTATCGTTCGGACACTCCTACGAGCAGTACTTC. Translated, it gives CASSLSFGHSYEQYF.

CDR3 protein: CASSLLASVGYEQYF. Here the CDR3 DNA reads TGTGCCAGCAGCCTACTAGCGTCCGTGGGATACGAGCAGTACTTC. The chain has TRBV7-8 and TRBJ2-7; 7 bases map to TRBD2. CDR3 length: 15 residues. Germline trimming cut 5 bases from V and 4 bases from J; bases unmatched to any gene: 11. Germline CDR1 reads SGHVS; CDR2 reads FQNEAQ.